The 18 T cell receptor beta chains presented below share a single source sample, sequenced in a study of blood T cell repertoires in COVID-19. Only in-frame clones appear in the TCRdb table, and some are missing; sequencing was by immunoSEQ multiplex PCR. Of a few hundred thousand clones listed, around 90% are singletons. Sequencing was carried out using peripheral blood. The receptors derive from a woman aged 30 to 39 with COVID-19, enrolled during active disease.

The chain is built from TRBV7-2 and TRBJ2-7; 12 bases are a match to TRBD1. CDR1 is SGHTA, CDR2 FQGNSA, per germline. CDR3 size: 16 residues. The V segment lost 5 bases and the J segment 5 bases; nucleotides outside the gene matches: 10. DNA for the CDR3: TGTGCCAGCAGCCCCCTCCCGGGACAGGGGGCCCACGAGCAGTACTTC. Translated, it gives CASSPLPGQGAHEQYF.

The chain is built from TRBV19 and TRBJ2-7; TRBD1 might be the D (6 bases). In germline, CDR1 is LNHDA, CDR2 SQIVND (reference sequence). The CDR3 spans 18 residues. Between the trimmed V and J ends, which lost 2 bases and 0 bases, there was a span of 20 bases. This CDR3 reads CASSILGKQGQSSYEQYV. The CDR3 DNA reads TGTGCCAGTAGTATACTGGGCAAGCAGGGACAAAGCTCCTACGAGCAGTACGTC.

J is TRBJ2-3 and V is TRBV14, with a possible D match to TRBD2 (7 bases). The CDR3 consists of 16 residues. Germline V gives CDR1 SGHDN, CDR2 FVKESK. The V end lost 5 bases, the J end lost 2 bases, and 17 bases lay between the germline ends. This chain's CDR3 is CASSSLGGGDTDTQYF. CDR3 in DNA: TGTGCCAGCAGCTCCCTTGGCGGGGGCGACACAGATACGCAGTATTTT.

The V call is TRBV9, the J call TRBJ2-1; the match to TRBD2 covers 9 bases. The CDR3 totals 15 residues. V lost 4 bases and J lost 9; bases outside the gene matches: 11. The V gene's germline CDR1 is SGDLS and CDR2 YYNGEE. CDR3 amino acids: CASSLTGTSITEQFF. Here the CDR3 DNA reads TGTGCCAGCAGCCTCACCGGGACTAGCATCACTGAGCAGTTCTTC.

This clone was detected a few times. The chain couples TRBV10-3 to TRBJ2-2; a weak D match, TRBD1 (5 bases). The CDR3 loop spans 13 amino acids. Looked up from germline, CDR1 is ENHRY and CDR2 is SYGVKD. The V end was cut by 8 bases, the J end by 3 bases, with 10 bases between. The CDR3 here is CAISDSYTGELFF. The CDR3 bases are TGTGCCATCTCCGACAGCTACACCGGGGAGCTGTTTTTT.

The rearrangement uses TRBV4-1 and TRBJ1-6, with TRBD1 identical over 8 bases. J lost 9 bases, V lost 4 bases, and 5 bases had no gene match. The CDR3 spans 14 residues. CDR1 MGHRA and CDR2 YSYEKL come from the germline V gene. This CDR3 is CASSRTGLTSPLHF. DNA of the CDR3: TGCGCCAGCAGCCGGACAGGGCTGACTTCACCCCTCCACTTT.

The chain joins TRBV27 to TRBJ2-6, with D maybe TRBD1 (6 bases). Germline loops: CDR1 MNHEY, CDR2 SMNVEV (reference sequence). Trimming removed 4 bases from V and 9 bases from J, with 13 bases in between. This CDR3 spans 14 amino acids. CDR3 loop: CASSSRVTGNVLTF. CDR3 DNA: TGTGCCAGCAGTTCTCGGGTGACAGGCAACGTCCTGACTTTC. Combining the CDR3 with reference TRBV27 and TRBJ2-6 gives the whole variable domain EAQVTQNPRYLITVTGKKLTVTCSQNMNHEYMSWYRQDPGLGLRQIYYSMNVEVTDKGDVPEGYKVSRKEKRNFPLILESPSPNQTSLYFCASSSRVTGNVLTFGAGSRLTVL.

The rearrangement joins TRBV30 to TRBJ1-1; tentatively, D is TRBD1 (6 bases). The CDR3 has 14 residues. The V and J ends lost 4 bases and 4 bases respectively, with 16 bases between them. Germline lookup yields CDR1 GTSNPN and CDR2 SVGIG (reference sequence). The CDR3 spells CAWTFGDTITEAFF. DNA for the CDR3: TGTGCCTGGACGTTTGGGGACACCATCACTGAAGCTTTCTTT.

The CDR3 sequence is CASSQGLGGNGYTF. The CDR3 DNA sequence: TGTGCCAGCAGCCAAGGACTGGGCGGCAATGGCTACACCTTC. The chain recombines TRBV16 with TRBJ1-2; no definite D call. The CDR3 length is 14 residues. V was trimmed by 2 bases and J by 6 bases, leaving 13 bases between them. Germline V CDR1 and CDR2: KGHSY, FQNENV.

A single count supports this clone. J is TRBJ1-2 and V is TRBV15; 8 positions match TRBD1. This CDR3 has 15 residues. The ends lost 6 bases at V and 3 bases at J; junction bases unmatched: 9. CDR1 is LNHNV, CDR2 YYDKDF, per germline (reference sequence). The CDR3 is CATRPTPQGDYGYTF. CDR3 coding DNA: TGTGCCACCAGGCCGACCCCACAGGGGGACTATGGCTACACCTTC. Drawing the rest from reference TRBV15 and TRBJ1-2, the complete variable domain is DAMVIQNPRYQVTQFGKPVTLSCSQTLNHNVMYWYQQKSSQAPKLLFHYYDKDFNNEADTPDNFQSRRPNTSFCFLDIRSPGLGDTAMYLCATRPTPQGDYGYTFGSGTRLTVV.

This sequence joins TRBV6-6 and TRBJ2-2; TRBD1 agrees at 9 bases. Germline CDR1 is MNHNY and CDR2 is SVGAGI (reference sequence). Trimming cost V 0 bases and J 5 bases; bases outside gene matches: 1. CDR3 length equals 15 residues. The DNA for the CDR3 is TGTGCCAGCAGTTACTCAGGGACAGGGACCGGGGAGCTGTTTTTT. It codes for CASSYSGTGTGELFF.

This chain connects TRBV5-1 to TRBJ2-5; D is possibly TRBD1 (6 bases). The CDR3 consists of 16 residues. CDR1 is SGHRS, CDR2 YFSETQ, per germline. V was shortened by 0 bases and J by 1 base, with 13 bases between the two germline ends. DNA of the CDR3: TGCGCCAGCAGCTTGGATGGACAGCCGATCCAAGAGACCCAGTACTTC. Protein product: CASSLDGQPIQETQYF.

The CDR3 nucleotides are TGTGCCAGCAGCACCCATCTGAGCTCCTACGAGCAGTACGTC. It yields the protein CASSTHLSSYEQYV. V is TRBV7-2 and J is TRBJ2-7, with unresolved D. CDR1 and CDR2 from the germline V gene are SGHTA and FQGNSA. CDR3 length: 14 residues. Deletions cut 5 bases from V and 0 bases from J, with 11 bases between.

The chain has TRBV24-1 and TRBJ1-5; 7 bases map to TRBD1. Looked up from germline, CDR1 is KGHDR and CDR2 is SFDVKD. CDR3 length: 14 amino acids. The ends lost 4 bases at V and 5 bases at J; junction bases unmatched: 4. CDR3 nucleotides: TGTGCCACCAGTGACCCGGGACAGCATCAGCCCCAGCATTTT. Translation gives CATSDPGQHQPQHF.

Turning to this clone: The sample contains more than one DNA sequence encoding this CDR3. The chain joins TRBV11-2 to TRBJ2-7, with D possibly TRBD2 on 7 matching bases. Germline CDR1 and CDR2: SGHAT and FQNNGV. The CDR3 has 14 amino acids. V was clipped by 5 bases and J by 2 bases, with 13 bases between them. The CDR3 DNA follows: TGTGCCAGCAGCCTAGGGGGGGGGCCCTACGAGCAGTACGTC. Translating gives CASSLGGGPYEQYV.

This sequence joins TRBV6-2 or TRBV6-3 and TRBJ2-1, with a weak D call TRBD2 (7 bases). Trimming took off 5 bases at V and 4 bases at J, with 15 bases between the two ends. The germline V gene has CDR1 MNHEY and CDR2 SVGEGT. The length of the CDR3 is 15 residues. CDR3 loop: CASSPEGGEYNEQFF. CDR3 in DNA: TGTGCCAGCAGTCCCGAGGGGGGGGAATACAATGAGCAGTTCTTC.

The rearrangement joins TRBV5-1 to TRBJ1-6; D perhaps matches TRBD1 (5 bases). The V end lost 0 bases, the J end lost 0 bases, and 13 bases lay between the germline ends. The V gene's germline CDR1 is SGHRS and CDR2 YFSETQ. The CDR3 totals 18 residues. The CDR3 spells CASSLGPGGSSYNSPLHF. The CDR3 DNA reads TGCGCCAGCAGCTTGGGGCCCGGGGGAAGCTCCTATAATTCACCCCTCCACTTT. The full variable domain, in which reference TRBV5-1 and TRBJ1-6 provide the parts outside the CDR3, is KAGVTQTPRYLIKTRGQQVTLSCSPISGHRSVSWYQQTPGQGLQFLFEYFSETQRNKGNFPGRFSGRQFSNSRSEMNVSTLELGDSALYLCASSLGPGGSSYNSPLHFGNGTRLTVT.

The chain carries TRBV28 and TRBJ1-3, with TRBD1 as a possible D gene (5 bases). Trimming left V 10 bases short and J 2 bases short, with 30 bases between. Germline lookup yields CDR1 MDHEN and CDR2 SYDVKM. There are 19 residues in the CDR3. The CDR3 spells CATYTDQGYGTSAGNTIYF. CDR3 nucleotides: TGTGCCACCTATACGGATCAAGGATATGGGACTTCGGCTGGAAACACCATATATTTT.